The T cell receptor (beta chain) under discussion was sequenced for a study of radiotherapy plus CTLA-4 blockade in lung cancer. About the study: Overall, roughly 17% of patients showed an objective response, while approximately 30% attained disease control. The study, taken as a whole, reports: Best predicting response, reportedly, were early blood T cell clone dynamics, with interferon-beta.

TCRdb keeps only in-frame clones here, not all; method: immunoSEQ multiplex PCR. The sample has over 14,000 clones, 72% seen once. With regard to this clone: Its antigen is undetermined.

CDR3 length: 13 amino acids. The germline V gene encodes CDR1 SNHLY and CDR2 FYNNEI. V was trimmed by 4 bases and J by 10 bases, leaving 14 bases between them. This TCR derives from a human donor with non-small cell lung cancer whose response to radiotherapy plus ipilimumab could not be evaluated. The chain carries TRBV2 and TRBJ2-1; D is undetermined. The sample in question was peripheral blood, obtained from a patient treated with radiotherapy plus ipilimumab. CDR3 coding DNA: TGTGCCAGCAGTGTTCGTCAGGCACAGGAGCAGTTCTTC. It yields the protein CASSVRQAQEQFF.